What follows is one TCR beta chain and its context. Its specificity is not known. These data come from a study of blood T cells in healthy people across ages. Study results and limitations: Age advanced and TCR beta diversity per million T cells fell, roughly linearly.

The CDR3 has 14 amino acids. The V gene end was trimmed by 6 bases and the J gene end by 4 bases; junction bases not matched to a gene: 4. A sample-barcoded 5' primer and a J-beta primer mix were used in a second PCR of roughly 6 to 12 cycles. TCRdb ran MiXCR on the 5' RACE reads and lists one entry per CDR3 protein. The data hold hundreds of thousands of distinct CDR3 sequences, with about 42% observed a single time. This sequence joins TRBV12-3 or TRBV12-4 and TRBJ2-1, with 9 positions matching TRBD1. Sequencing was performed on blood. The receptor was isolated from a woman aged 60-75 years in good health. The CDR3 region has the DNA TGTGCCAGCAGAGACAGGGGGAGGTACAATGAGCAGTTCTTC. Its protein product is CASRDRGRYNEQFF.